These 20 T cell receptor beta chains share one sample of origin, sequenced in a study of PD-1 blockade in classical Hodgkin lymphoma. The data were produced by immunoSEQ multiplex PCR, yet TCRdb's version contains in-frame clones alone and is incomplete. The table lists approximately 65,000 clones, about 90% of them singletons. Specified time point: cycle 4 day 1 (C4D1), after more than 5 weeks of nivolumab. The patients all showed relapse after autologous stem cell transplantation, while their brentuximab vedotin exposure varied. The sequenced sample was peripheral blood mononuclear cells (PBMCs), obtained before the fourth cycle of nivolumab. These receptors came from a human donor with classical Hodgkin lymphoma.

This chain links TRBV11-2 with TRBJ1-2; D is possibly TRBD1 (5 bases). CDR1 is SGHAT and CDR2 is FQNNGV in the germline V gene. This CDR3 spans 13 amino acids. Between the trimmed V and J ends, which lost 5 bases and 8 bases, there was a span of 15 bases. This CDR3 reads CASSPPGAGGYTF. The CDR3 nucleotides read TGTGCCAGCAGCCCGCCCGGGGCGGGCGGCTACACCTTC. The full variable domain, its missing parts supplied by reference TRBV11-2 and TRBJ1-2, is EAGVAQSPRYKIIEKRQSVAFWCNPISGHATLYWYQQILGQGPKLLIQFQNNGVVDDSQLPKDRFSAERLKGVDSTLKIQPAKLEDSAVYLCASSPPGAGGYTFGSGTRLTVV.

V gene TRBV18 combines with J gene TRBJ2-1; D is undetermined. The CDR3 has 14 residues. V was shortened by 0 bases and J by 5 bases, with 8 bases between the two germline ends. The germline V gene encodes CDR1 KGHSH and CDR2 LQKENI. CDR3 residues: CASSPPTTNNEQFF. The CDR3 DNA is TGTGCCAGCTCACCACCGACGACCAACAATGAGCAGTTCTTC.

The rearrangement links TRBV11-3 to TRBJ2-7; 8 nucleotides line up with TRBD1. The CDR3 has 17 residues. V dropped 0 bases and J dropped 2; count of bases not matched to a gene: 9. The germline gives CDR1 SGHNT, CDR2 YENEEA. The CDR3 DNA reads TGTGCCAGCAGCTTAGAGCTGGACAGGGTTATCGCCTACGAGCAGTACTTC. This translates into CASSLELDRVIAYEQYF.

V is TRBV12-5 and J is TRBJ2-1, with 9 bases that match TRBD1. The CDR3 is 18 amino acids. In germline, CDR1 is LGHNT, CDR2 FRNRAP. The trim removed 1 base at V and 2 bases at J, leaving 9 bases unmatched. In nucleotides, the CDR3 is TGTGCTAGTGGTTTGGGAGCGGACAGGGGCTTTGCCTACAATGAGCAGTTCTTC. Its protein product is CASGLGADRGFAYNEQFF.

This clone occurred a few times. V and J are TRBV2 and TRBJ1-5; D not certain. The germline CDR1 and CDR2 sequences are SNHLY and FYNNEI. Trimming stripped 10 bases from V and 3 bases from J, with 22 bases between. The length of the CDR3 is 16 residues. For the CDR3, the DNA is TGTGCCACCGCGGTAAGTCCTAGACTCTACAATCAGCCCCAGCATTTT. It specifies CATAVSPRLYNQPQHF. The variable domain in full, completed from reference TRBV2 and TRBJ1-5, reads EPEVTQTPSHQVTQMGQEVILRCVPISNHLYFYWYRQILGQKVEFLVSFYNNEISEKSEIFDDQFSVERPDGSNFTLKIRSTKLEDSAMYFCATAVSPRLYNQPQHFGDGTRLSIL.

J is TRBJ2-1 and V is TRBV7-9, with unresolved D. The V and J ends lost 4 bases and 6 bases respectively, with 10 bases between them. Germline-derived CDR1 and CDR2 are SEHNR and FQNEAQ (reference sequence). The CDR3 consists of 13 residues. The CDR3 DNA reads TGTGCCAGCAGCTCCAGTCGGGCCAATGAGCAGTTCTTC. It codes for CASSSSRANEQFF. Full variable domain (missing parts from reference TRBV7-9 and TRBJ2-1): DTGVSQNPRHKITKRGQNVTFRCDPISEHNRLYWYRQTLGQGPEFLTYFQNEAQLEKSRLLSDRFSAERPKGSFSTLEIQRTEQGDSAMYLCASSSSRANEQFFGPGTRLTVL.

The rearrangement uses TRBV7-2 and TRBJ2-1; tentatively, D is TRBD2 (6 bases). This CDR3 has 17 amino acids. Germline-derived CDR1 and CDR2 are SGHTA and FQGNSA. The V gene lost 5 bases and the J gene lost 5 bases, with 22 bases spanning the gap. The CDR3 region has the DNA TGTGCCAGCAGCCCTAGCGCAGGGCGAGGAGCGGACAATGAGCAGTTCTTC. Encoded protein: CASSPSAGRGADNEQFF.

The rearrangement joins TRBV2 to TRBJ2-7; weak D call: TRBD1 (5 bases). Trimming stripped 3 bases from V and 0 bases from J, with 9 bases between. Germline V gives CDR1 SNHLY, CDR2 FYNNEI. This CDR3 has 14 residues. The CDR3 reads CASSDAGFSYEQYF. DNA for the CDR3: TGTGCCAGCAGTGACGCAGGGTTCTCCTACGAGCAGTACTTC.

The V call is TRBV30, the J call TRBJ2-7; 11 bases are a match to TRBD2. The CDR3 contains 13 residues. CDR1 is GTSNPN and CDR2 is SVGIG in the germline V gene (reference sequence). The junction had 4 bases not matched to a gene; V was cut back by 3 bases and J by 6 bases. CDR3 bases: TGTGCCTGGAGCCCTAGCGGGGGGCCCGAGCAGTACTTC. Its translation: CAWSPSGGPEQYF.

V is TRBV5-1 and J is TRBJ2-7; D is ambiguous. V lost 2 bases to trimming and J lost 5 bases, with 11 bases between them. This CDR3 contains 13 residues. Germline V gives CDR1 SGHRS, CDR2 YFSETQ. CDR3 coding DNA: TGCGCCAGCAGCTTCTTCACGGCCGACGAGCAGTACTTC. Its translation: CASSFFTADEQYF.

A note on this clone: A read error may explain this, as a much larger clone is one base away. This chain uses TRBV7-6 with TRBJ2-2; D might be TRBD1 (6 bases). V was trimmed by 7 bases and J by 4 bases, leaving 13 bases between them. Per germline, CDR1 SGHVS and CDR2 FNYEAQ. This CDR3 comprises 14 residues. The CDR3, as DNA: TGTGCCAGCAACCACGGACAGTTCACCGGGGAGCTGTTTTTT. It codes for CASNHGQFTGELFF.

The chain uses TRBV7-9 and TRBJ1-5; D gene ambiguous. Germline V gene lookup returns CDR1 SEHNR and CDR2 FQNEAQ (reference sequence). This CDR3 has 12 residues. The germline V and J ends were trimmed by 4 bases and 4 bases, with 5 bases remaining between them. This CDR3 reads CASSSLNQPQHF. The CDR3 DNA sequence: TGTGCCAGCAGCTCGTTAAATCAGCCCCAGCATTTT.

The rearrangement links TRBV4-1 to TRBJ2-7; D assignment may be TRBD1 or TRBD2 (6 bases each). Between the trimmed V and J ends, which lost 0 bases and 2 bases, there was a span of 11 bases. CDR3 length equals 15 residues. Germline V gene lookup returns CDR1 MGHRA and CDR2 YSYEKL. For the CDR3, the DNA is TGCGCCAGCAGCCAAGATCCCGGGGGCACCTACGAGCAGTACTTC. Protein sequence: CASSQDPGGTYEQYF.

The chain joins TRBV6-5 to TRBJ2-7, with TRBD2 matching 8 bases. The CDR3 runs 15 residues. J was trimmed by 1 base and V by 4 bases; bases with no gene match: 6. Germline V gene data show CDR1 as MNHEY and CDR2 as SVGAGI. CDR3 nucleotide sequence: TGTGCCAGCAGTTTTAAGCGGGGGTTGTCCTACGAGCAGTACTTC. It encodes CASSFKRGLSYEQYF.

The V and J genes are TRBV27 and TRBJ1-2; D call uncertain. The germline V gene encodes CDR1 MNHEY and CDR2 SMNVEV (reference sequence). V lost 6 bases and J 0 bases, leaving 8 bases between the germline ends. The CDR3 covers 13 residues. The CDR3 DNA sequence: TGTGCCAGCAGGGCAGGTCCTAACTATGGCTACACCTTC. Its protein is CASRAGPNYGYTF.

CDR3 residues: CASSFRPNTEAFF. The CDR3, as DNA: TGTGCCAGCAGTTTTCGACCGAACACTGAAGCTTTCTTT. V and J are TRBV28 and TRBJ1-1; no clear D gene. V gave up 3 bases and J gave up 1 base, with 6 bases separating them. CDR3 length: 13 amino acids. The V gene's germline CDR1 is MDHEN and CDR2 SYDVKM.

The DNA for the CDR3 is TGTGCCAGCAGCAAAGCGGGCAGCCCAAGAGGGGGCTACACCTTC. Translating it yields CASSKAGSPRGGYTF. V and J are TRBV21-1 and TRBJ1-2. TRBV21-1 is given as a pseudogene. This CDR3 contains 15 residues.

CDR3 DNA: TGTGCCACCAGCACCCTTTCGGGCCACTTACTGTTTTTT. This encodes CATSTLSGHLLFF. The V and J genes are TRBV15 and TRBJ1-4; unclear D gene. This CDR3 is built from 13 residues. Germline V gene sequence: CDR1 LNHNV, CDR2 YYDKDF (reference sequence). V gave up 4 bases and J gave up 13 bases, with 16 bases separating them.

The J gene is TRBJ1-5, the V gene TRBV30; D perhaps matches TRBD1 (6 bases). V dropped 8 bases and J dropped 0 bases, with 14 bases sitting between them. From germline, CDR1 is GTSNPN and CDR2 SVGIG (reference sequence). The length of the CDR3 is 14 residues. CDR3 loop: CAGTQGNSNQPQHF. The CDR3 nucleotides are TGTGCCGGTACACAGGGTAATAGCAATCAGCCCCAGCATTTT.

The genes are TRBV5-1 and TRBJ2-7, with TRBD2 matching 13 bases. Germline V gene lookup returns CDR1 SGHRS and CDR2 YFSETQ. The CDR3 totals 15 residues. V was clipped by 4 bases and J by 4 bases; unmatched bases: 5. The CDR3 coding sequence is TGCGCCAGCAGCGCGGGACTAGCGGGGATATACGAGCAGTACTTC. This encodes CASSAGLAGIYEQYF.